These 4 T cell receptor beta chains share one sample of origin, sequenced in a study of shared clonotypes between healthy human individuals. Sequencing used immunoSEQ multiplex PCR; TCRdb keeps in-frame clones, though not all of them. The data show 2.3 million or so clones, with 80% to 95% seen just once and about 0.41% held by the top ten. Sequencing was carried out using naive CD4+ T cells from PBMCs. Regarding subset: CD45RA+ positively selected. Source of these receptors: a man in his late teens or twenties in good health. Some clones in this sample may be carry-over from other donors' samples.

This clone was seen just once. J is TRBJ1-6 and V is TRBV4-2; D is possibly TRBD1 (5 bases). V lost 4 bases, J lost 6 bases, and 10 bases lay in between. Looked up from germline, CDR1 is LGHNA and CDR2 is YNFKEQ. CDR3 length equals 14 residues. The CDR3 protein is CASSPRDGNSPLHF. CDR3 sequence (DNA): TGTGCCAGCAGCCCCCGGGACGGTAATTCACCCCTCCACTTT.

This chain uses TRBV7-9 with TRBJ2-1, with D possibly being TRBD2 (6 bases). With 5 bases removed from V and 4 bases from J, the gap between germline ends came to 18 bases. There are 16 residues in the CDR3. Germline CDR1 SEHNR, CDR2 FQNEAQ (reference sequence). The CDR3 spells CASSISTGLGYNEQFF. The CDR3 region has the DNA TGTGCCAGCAGCATTTCTACGGGACTTGGGTACAATGAGCAGTTCTTC.

Concerning this clone: Other DNA sequences in this sample translate to the same CDR3. The V gene is TRBV4-1, the J gene TRBJ1-5, with unresolved D. The CDR3 covers 13 residues. The germline V gene has CDR1 MGHRA and CDR2 YSYEKL. V shed 1 base and J shed 4 bases, with 5 bases lying between them. The CDR3 bases are TGCGCCAGCAGCCAAGGAGGGAATCAGCCCCAGCATTTT. It translates to CASSQGGNQPQHF.

The chain links TRBV19 to TRBJ1-5; perhaps TRBD1 as D (6 bases). Germline values: CDR1 LNHDA, CDR2 SQIVND (reference sequence). This CDR3 is 14 amino acids long. The V end was cut by 7 bases, the J end by 5 bases, with 15 bases between. CDR3: CASTNPRGDQPQHF. CDR3 sequence (DNA): TGTGCCAGTACCAACCCGAGGGGGGATCAGCCCCAGCATTTT.